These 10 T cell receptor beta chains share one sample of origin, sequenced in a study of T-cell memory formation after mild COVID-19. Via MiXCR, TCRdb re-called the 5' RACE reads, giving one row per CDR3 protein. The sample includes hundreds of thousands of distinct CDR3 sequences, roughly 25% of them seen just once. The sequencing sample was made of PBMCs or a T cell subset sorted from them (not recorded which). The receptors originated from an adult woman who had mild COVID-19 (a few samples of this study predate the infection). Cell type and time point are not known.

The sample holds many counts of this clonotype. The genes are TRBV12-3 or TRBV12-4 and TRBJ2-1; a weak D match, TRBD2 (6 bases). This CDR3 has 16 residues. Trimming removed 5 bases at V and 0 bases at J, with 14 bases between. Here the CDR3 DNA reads TGTGCCAGCAGTCCTAGACTAGTGAGCTCCTACAATGAGCAGTTCTTC. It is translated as CASSPRLVSSYNEQFF.

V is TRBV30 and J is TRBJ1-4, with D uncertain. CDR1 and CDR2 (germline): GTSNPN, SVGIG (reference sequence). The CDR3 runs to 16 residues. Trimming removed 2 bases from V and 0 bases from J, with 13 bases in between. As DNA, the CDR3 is TGTGCCTGGAGTCGCCCCCACAGAGCAACTAATGAAAAACTGTTTTTT. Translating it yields CAWSRPHRATNEKLFF.

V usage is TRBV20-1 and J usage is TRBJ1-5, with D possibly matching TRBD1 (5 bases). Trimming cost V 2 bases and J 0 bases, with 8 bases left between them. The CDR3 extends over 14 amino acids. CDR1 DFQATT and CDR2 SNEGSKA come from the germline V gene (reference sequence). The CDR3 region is CSARWGNSNQPQHF. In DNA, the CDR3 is TGCAGTGCTAGATGGGGGAATAGCAATCAGCCCCAGCATTTT.

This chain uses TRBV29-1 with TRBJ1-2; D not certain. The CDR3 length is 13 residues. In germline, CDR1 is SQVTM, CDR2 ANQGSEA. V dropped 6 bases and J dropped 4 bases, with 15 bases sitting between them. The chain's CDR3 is CSVRTDGSYGYTF. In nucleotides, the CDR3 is TGCAGCGTGAGAACAGACGGAAGCTATGGCTACACCTTC.

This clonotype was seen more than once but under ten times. The CDR3 is CASSLAGGQGATEAFF. The CDR3, as DNA: TGCGCCAGCAGCTTGGCCGGGGGACAGGGGGCGACTGAAGCTTTCTTT. This sequence joins TRBV5-1 and TRBJ1-1; 12 bases fit TRBD1. V dropped 0 bases and J dropped 5; count of bases not matched to a gene: 5. The CDR3 is made up of 16 amino acids. CDR1 and CDR2 (germline): SGHRS, YFSETQ.

The CDR3: CASSLPSGTTDTQYF. DNA for the CDR3: TGTGCCAGCAGCTTGCCTAGCGGGACCACAGATACGCAGTATTTT. The chain recombines TRBV11-1 with TRBJ2-3; 9 bases are a match to TRBD2. The V and J ends lost 3 bases and 2 bases, in that order; junction bases with no gene match: 3. CDR1 is SGHAT, CDR2 FQDESV, per germline (reference sequence). The CDR3 has 15 residues.

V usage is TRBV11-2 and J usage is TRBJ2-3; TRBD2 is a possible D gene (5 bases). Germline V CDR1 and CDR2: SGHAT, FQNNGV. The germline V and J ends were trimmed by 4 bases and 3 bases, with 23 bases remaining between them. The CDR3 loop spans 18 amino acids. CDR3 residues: CASSSGVDTTLSTDTQYF. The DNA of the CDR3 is TGTGCCAGCAGCTCCGGGGTCGACACTACACTGTCGACAGATACGCAGTATTTT. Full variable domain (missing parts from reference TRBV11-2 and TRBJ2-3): EAGVAQSPRYKIIEKRQSVAFWCNPISGHATLYWYQQILGQGPKLLIQFQNNGVVDDSQLPKDRFSAERLKGVDSTLKIQPAKLEDSAVYLCASSSGVDTTLSTDTQYFGPGTRLTVL.

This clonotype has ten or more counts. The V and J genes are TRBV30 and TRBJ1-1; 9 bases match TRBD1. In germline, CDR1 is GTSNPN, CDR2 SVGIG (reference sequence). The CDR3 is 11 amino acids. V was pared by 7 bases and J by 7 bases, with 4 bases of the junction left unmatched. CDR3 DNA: TGTGCCTCACGACAGGGGGGTGAAGCTTTCTTT. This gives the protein CASRQGGEAFF.

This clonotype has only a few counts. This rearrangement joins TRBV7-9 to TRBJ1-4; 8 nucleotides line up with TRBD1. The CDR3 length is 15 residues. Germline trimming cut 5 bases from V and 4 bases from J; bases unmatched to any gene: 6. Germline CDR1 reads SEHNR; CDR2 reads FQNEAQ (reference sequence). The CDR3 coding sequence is TGTGCCAGCAGCCCGGACAGGGTTCTTAATGAAAAACTGTTTTTT. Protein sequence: CASSPDRVLNEKLFF.

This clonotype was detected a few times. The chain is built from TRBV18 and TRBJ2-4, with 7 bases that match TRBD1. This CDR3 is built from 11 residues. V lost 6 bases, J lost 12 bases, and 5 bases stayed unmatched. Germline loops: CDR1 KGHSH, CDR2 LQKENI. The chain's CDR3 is CASSDRVSQYF. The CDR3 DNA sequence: TGTGCCAGCTCCGACAGGGTGTCTCAGTACTTC.